These T cell receptor beta chains were read from a single sample in a study of blood T cell repertoires in COVID-19. This table comes from immunoSEQ multiplex PCR, and its TCRdb copy is limited to in-frame clones, with some not included. The top ten clones hold approximately 5.5% of a sample with 70,000 to 95,000 clones, 89% of them seen once. Sequenced material: peripheral blood. Receptor source: a woman older than 75 with active COVID-19. Each CDR3 is given with its conserved first and last residue. Where a row states a size, it is once, few, many or the class of an expanded clone; other rows omit it.

CASSSGSSPLHF	-	TRBV6-2/TRBV6-3	TRBJ1-6	12
CASSGSAGEQFF	-	TRBV7-6	TRBJ2-1	12
CASSEERQGRASYNEQFF	-	TRBV2	TRBJ2-1	18
CASSPGGATADTQYF	-	TRBV28	TRBJ2-3	15
CASSFDGLAGTQYF	once	TRBV7-3	TRBJ2-3	14
CATSRPFQGAFTEAFF	-	TRBV15	TRBJ1-1	16
CASSLDALGLAGPEQFF	-	TRBV11-2	TRBJ2-1	17
CASSLESRDNTF	-	TRBV28	TRBJ1-2	12
CASSPTDRQGAQHF	-	TRBV19	TRBJ1-5	14
CASSQTGEVSNVLTF	-	TRBV10-1	TRBJ2-6	15
CASSHRTSGGNEQFF	-	TRBV4-1	TRBJ2-1	15
CASSGSLSYEQYF	-	TRBV2	TRBJ2-7	13
CASSQGGLVSYNEQFF	-	TRBV5-4	TRBJ2-1	16
CASSLFGGGEQYF	-	TRBV7-3	TRBJ2-7	13
CASSSGQGKNQPQHF	few	TRBV7-2	TRBJ1-5	15
CASSLGTSGSGETQYF	-	TRBV11-3	TRBJ2-5	16
CASSPVIVEKLFF	-	TRBV7-9	TRBJ1-4	13
CASSQDRVGYGYTF	-	TRBV4-2	TRBJ1-2	14
CASSFTGVGDNEQFF	-	TRBV7-9	TRBJ2-1	15
CASSSSSGELFF	-	TRBV9	TRBJ2-2	12
CASSLAGSGNNEQFF	once	TRBV5-4	TRBJ2-1	15
CASSFGGRQSEAFF	-	TRBV11-2	TRBJ1-1	14
CAWTLDSRKLFF	-	TRBV30	TRBJ1-4	12
CSAMTGRSYEQYF	-	TRBV29-1	TRBJ2-7	13
CASRRTGEDEKLFF	-	TRBV25-1	TRBJ1-4	14
CASSLKTGTGTGELFF	-	TRBV3-1/TRBV3-2	TRBJ2-2	16
CASSSHNRVQETQYF	-	TRBV5-4	TRBJ2-5	15
CASSEDRMNYGYTF	few	TRBV27	TRBJ1-2	14
CASSPTGQGTDTQYF	-	TRBV3-1/TRBV3-2	TRBJ2-3	15
CASSLPGVGNTIYF	-	TRBV7-9	TRBJ1-3	14
CASSKPSGRGVYEQYF	-	TRBV21-1	TRBJ2-7	16
CASQGARGLNTGELFF	-	TRBV7-9	TRBJ2-2	16
CASSEGGGSNSPLHF	-	TRBV2	TRBJ1-6	15
CASSPQRLGGTSTDTQYF	-	TRBV14	TRBJ2-3	18
CATSTTGDYTF	-	TRBV19	TRBJ1-2	11
CASRTRGGFGELFF	-	TRBV7-2	TRBJ2-2	14
CATSDFGGGGSEQFF	-	TRBV24-1	TRBJ2-1	15
CASSQDSYGYTF	-	TRBV4-2	TRBJ1-2	12
CASSSLDSANYGYTF	-	TRBV27	TRBJ1-2	15
CATSEGRGSVWNEQFF	-	TRBV24-1	TRBJ2-1	16
CASVPGLAGYNEQFF	-	TRBV6-8	TRBJ2-1	15